A single sample gave rise to the 32 T cell receptor beta chains below, sequenced in a study of blood T cell repertoires in COVID-19. Sequenced by immunoSEQ multiplex PCR; TCRdb stores in-frame clones only, minus some. The sample lists 200,000 to 300,000 clones, more than 80% occurring once. Sequencing was performed on peripheral blood. The receptors originated from a woman older than 75 with COVID-19, enrolled during active disease.

CDR3 coding DNA: TGTGCCTGGAGTAGAGACAGAAATGAAAAACTGTTTTTT. The encoded protein is CAWSRDRNEKLFF. The chain has TRBV30 and TRBJ1-4; maybe TRBD1 (5 bases). The germline gives CDR1 GTSNPN, CDR2 SVGIG (reference sequence). There are 13 residues in the CDR3. The V end was cut by 2 bases, the J end by 5 bases, with 9 bases between.

The table lists this clone with a count of one. The chain recombines TRBV19 with TRBJ2-2, with D possibly being TRBD2 (5 bases). V lost 7 bases and J lost 0, with 15 bases in between. Germline values: CDR1 LNHDA, CDR2 SQIVND (reference sequence). CDR3 length: 16 residues. CDR3 protein: CASKRLAGPNTGELFF. The CDR3 DNA follows: TGTGCCAGTAAAAGGCTAGCCGGACCGAACACCGGGGAGCTGTTTTTT.

This chain joins TRBV19 and TRBJ1-5; TRBD1 aligns across 10 bases. This CDR3 contains 14 residues. Per the germline V gene, CDR1 is LNHDA and CDR2 is SQIVND (reference sequence). J lost 5 bases, V lost 9 bases, and 7 bases had no gene match. The CDR3 loop is CASDRDRGYQPQHF. For the CDR3, the DNA is TGTGCCAGCGACCGGGACAGGGGTTATCAGCCCCAGCATTTT.

The genes are TRBV11-2 and TRBJ1-3; unclear D gene. From germline, CDR1 is SGHAT and CDR2 FQNNGV. Trimming removed 3 bases from V and 0 bases from J, with 12 bases in between. This CDR3 has 16 amino acids. In DNA form, the CDR3 reads TGTGCCAGCAGCTTTGGATACAGCAGCTCTGGAAACACCATATATTTT. It specifies CASSFGYSSSGNTIYF.

The chain joins TRBV27 to TRBJ1-1; D uncertain. Germline CDR1 reads MNHEY; CDR2 reads SMNVEV (reference sequence). The CDR3 has 14 residues. Trimming left V 2 bases short and J 0 bases short, with 7 bases between. This CDR3 reads CASSLVGLNTEAFF. CDR3 nucleotides: TGTGCCAGCAGTTTAGTCGGGTTGAACACTGAAGCTTTCTTT.

The CDR3 protein is CASSPPGGSYEQYF. The CDR3 DNA is TGTGCCAGCAGCCCGCCCGGGGGATCCTACGAGCAGTACTTC. This rearrangement joins TRBV28 to TRBJ2-7; D perhaps matches TRBD2 (6 bases). The CDR3 extends over 14 amino acids. CDR1 and CDR2 from the germline V gene are MDHEN and SYDVKM. Trimming stripped 6 bases from V and 1 base from J, with 13 bases between.

This clone was seen just once. V usage is TRBV28 and J usage is TRBJ2-5, with D hard to call. The CDR3 runs to 10 residues. Deletions cut 8 bases from V and 5 bases from J, with 6 bases between. Per the germline V gene, CDR1 is MDHEN and CDR2 is SYDVKM. This CDR3 reads CASARETQYF. The DNA for the CDR3 is TGTGCCAGCGCCAGGGAGACCCAGTACTTC.

The genes are TRBV7-9 and TRBJ1-2; 9 bases are a match to TRBD1. Germline CDR1 and CDR2: SEHNR and FQNEAQ (reference sequence). This CDR3 spans 14 amino acids. With 4 bases clipped from V and 2 bases from J, the junction kept 2 bases outside the gene matches. CDR3 protein: CASSSQGANYGYTF. The CDR3 bases are TGTGCCAGCAGCTCACAGGGGGCGAACTATGGCTACACCTTC.

In the case of this clone: Compared with germline, one end of the junction differs, possibly owing to a read error. CDR3 sequence reads: CASSFPPPTDTKYF. For the CDR3, the DNA is TGTGCCAGCAGCTTCCCCCCGCCCACAGATACGAAGTATTTT. The chain carries TRBV7-2 and TRBJ2-3; unclear D gene. CDR1 and CDR2 (germline): SGHTA, FQGNSA. The CDR3 sequence is 14 residues long. The full variable domain, with the rest looked up from reference TRBV7-2 and TRBJ2-3, is GAGVSQSPSNKVTEKGKDVELRCDPISGHTALYWYRQSLGQGLEFLIYFQGNSAPDKSGLPSDRFSAERTGGSVSTLTIQRTQQEDSAVYLCASSFPPPTDTKYFGPGTRLTVL.

J is TRBJ2-2 and V is TRBV2, with 9 bases matching TRBD1. CDR3 length equals 15 residues. Germline V CDR1 and CDR2: SNHLY, FYNNEI. The trim removed 4 bases at V and 0 bases at J, leaving 0 bases unmatched. Here the CDR3 DNA reads TGTGCCAGCAGTGGACAGGGGGCGAACACCGGGGAGCTGTTTTTT. Protein: CASSGQGANTGELFF.

V gene TRBV29-1 combines with J gene TRBJ1-5, with D perhaps TRBD1 (6 bases). The germline V gene encodes CDR1 SQVTM and CDR2 ANQGSEA. V lost 6 bases, J lost 3 bases, and 9 bases lay in between. This CDR3 has 12 residues. CDR3 sequence reads: CSVMGHNQPQHF. CDR3 in DNA: TGCAGCGTCATGGGACACAATCAGCCCCAGCATTTT.

The chain couples TRBV3-1 (or the pseudogene TRBV3-2) to TRBJ2-7, with TRBD1 matching over 8 bases. From germline, CDR1 is LGHDT and CDR2 YNNKEL (reference sequence). This CDR3 is 14 amino acids long. V shed 4 bases, J shed 2 bases, and the junction held 4 bases outside the gene matches. The CDR3 sequence: CASSPWTGTYEQYF. The CDR3 coding sequence is TGTGCCAGCAGCCCCTGGACAGGGACCTACGAGCAGTACTTC.

This rearrangement joins TRBV28 to TRBJ1-4; D is unclear. This CDR3 contains 16 residues. Trimming took 3 bases from V and 4 from J, leaving 15 bases between them. CDR1 MDHEN and CDR2 SYDVKM come from the germline V gene. The CDR3 DNA follows: TGTGCCAGCAGTTTCCCTAGCAGCTACCTTAATGAAAAACTGTTTTTT. It is translated as CASSFPSSYLNEKLFF.

This sequence joins TRBV30 and TRBJ1-6; 8 bases match TRBD1. With V trimmed by 5 bases and J by 10 bases, 7 bases remained unmatched. Germline CDR1 GTSNPN, CDR2 SVGIG (reference sequence). The CDR3 is made up of 13 amino acids. CDR3 nucleotide sequence: TGTGCCTGGCAGGACAGGGTGGACTCACCCCTCCACTTT. Its translation is CAWQDRVDSPLHF. The complete variable domain, with remaining parts taken from reference TRBV30 and TRBJ1-6, reads SQTIHQWPATLVQPVGSPLSLECTVEGTSNPNLYWYRQAAGRGLQLLFYSVGIGQISSEVPQNLSASRPQDRQFILSSKKLLLSDSGFYLCAWQDRVDSPLHFGNGTRLTVT.

The rearrangement uses TRBV4-2 and TRBJ1-4; D is ambiguous. Between the trimmed V and J ends, which lost 4 bases and 0 bases, there was a span of 12 bases. The CDR3 extends over 16 amino acids. Germline values: CDR1 LGHNA, CDR2 YNFKEQ. CDR3 in DNA: TGTGCCAGCAGCCTCGGACGGGGTGCAACTAATGAAAAACTGTTTTTT. Protein: CASSLGRGATNEKLFF.

Regarding this clone: This sample includes further DNA sequences coding for the same CDR3. The chain joins TRBV19 to TRBJ2-1; 7 nucleotides match TRBD1. The CDR3 loop spans 14 amino acids. CDR1 LNHDA and CDR2 SQIVND come from the germline V gene (reference sequence). V lost 4 bases and J lost 0; bases outside the gene matches: 0. CDR3 DNA sequence: TGTGCCAGTAGTAGGACAGGCTCCTACAATGAGCAGTTCTTC. Residues: CASSRTGSYNEQFF.

This clone was found once. The V gene is TRBV30, the J gene TRBJ2-5; 7 bases map to TRBD1. Germline CDR1 and CDR2: GTSNPN and SVGIG (reference sequence). V shed 2 bases and J 3 bases; nucleotides not matched to a gene: 3. The CDR3 spans 13 residues. The CDR3 nucleotides read TGTGCCTGGAGTAGTGACAGGGAAGAGACCCAGTACTTC. This gives the protein CAWSSDREETQYF. The full variable domain, in which reference TRBV30 and TRBJ2-5 provide the parts outside the CDR3, is SQTIHQWPATLVQPVGSPLSLECTVEGTSNPNLYWYRQAAGRGLQLLFYSVGIGQISSEVPQNLSASRPQDRQFILSSKKLLLSDSGFYLCAWSSDREETQYFGPGTRLLVL.

The sample holds one count of this clone. The chain recombines TRBV4-1 with TRBJ1-4; D possibly corresponds to TRBD1 (5 bases). This CDR3 has 16 residues. V was pared by 3 bases and J by 3 bases, with 14 bases between. The germline V gene has CDR1 MGHRA and CDR2 YSYEKL. This CDR3 is CASSQLQGTANEKLFF. In DNA, the CDR3 is TGCGCCAGCAGCCAGCTGCAGGGTACAGCTAATGAAAAACTGTTTTTT.

The rearrangement joins TRBV2 to TRBJ2-2, with D possibly matching TRBD2 (6 bases). CDR1 is SNHLY, CDR2 FYNNEI, per germline. Trimming cost V 4 bases and J 3 bases, with 9 bases left between them. The CDR3 is made up of 14 amino acids. DNA for the CDR3: TGTGCCAGCAGTGCGGAGGGACACACCGGGGAGCTGTTTTTT. Encoded protein: CASSAEGHTGELFF. The full variable domain, completed using reference TRBV2 and TRBJ2-2, is EPEVTQTPSHQVTQMGQEVILRCVPISNHLYFYWYRQILGQKVEFLVSFYNNEISEKSEIFDDQFSVERPDGSNFTLKIRSTKLEDSAMYFCASSAEGHTGELFFGEGSRLTVL.

The genes are TRBV19 and TRBJ1-2; 7 nucleotides line up with TRBD1. The CDR3 has 14 residues. The germline CDR1 and CDR2 sequences are LNHDA and SQIVND (reference sequence). The V gene end was trimmed by 5 bases and the J gene end by 2 bases; junction bases not matched to a gene: 5. The CDR3 is CASSLQGHNYGYTF. The DNA of the CDR3 is TGTGCCAGTAGTTTACAGGGGCACAACTATGGCTACACCTTC.

This CDR3 reads CARSFRGRRSNQPQHF. The CDR3 region has the DNA TGTGCCAGAAGCTTTAGGGGGCGAAGGAGCAATCAGCCCCAGCATTTT. The J gene is TRBJ1-5, the V gene TRBV7-5; TRBD1, as called in the table, went unchecked against the DNA. TRBV7-5 is labeled a pseudogene. The CDR3 extends over 16 amino acids.

The chain joins TRBV7-8 to TRBJ1-1; the D gene is possibly TRBD1 (5 bases). Deletions cut 1 base from V and 5 bases from J, with 11 bases between. Germline V gene sequence: CDR1 SGHVS, CDR2 FQNEAQ. CDR3 length: 14 residues. The CDR3, as DNA: TGTGCCAGCAGCTTAGTTGTGGCAGGGACTGAAGCTTTCTTT. It translates to CASSLVVAGTEAFF.

CDR3: CAIRDWTGGNTIYF. Written as DNA, the CDR3 is TGTGCCATCAGGGACTGGACAGGGGGAAACACCATATATTTT. The rearrangement links TRBV10-3 to TRBJ1-3, with 8 bases fitting TRBD1. Germline V gives CDR1 ENHRY, CDR2 SYGVKD. The CDR3 is 14 amino acids. The V and J ends lost 6 bases and 4 bases, in that order; junction bases with no gene match: 5.

The chain recombines TRBV29-1 with TRBJ2-2; 9 positions match TRBD1. Per the germline V gene, CDR1 is SQVTM and CDR2 is ANQGSEA. The CDR3 is 12 amino acids. V trimming: 7 bases; J trimming: 6 bases; junction bases outside the gene matches: 3. For the CDR3, the DNA is TGCAGCGGCACAGGGGGCCCCGGGGAGCTGTTTTTT. Amino acids: CSGTGGPGELFF.

This clone has only one observation. The rearrangement joins TRBV6-2 or TRBV6-3 to TRBJ1-1, with D unclear. This CDR3 has 13 amino acids. Germline V lookup: CDR1 MNHEY, CDR2 SVGEGT. Trimming pared 0 bases from V and 2 bases from J, leaving 4 bases between. The CDR3 region is CASSYSHNTEAFF. CDR3 DNA: TGTGCCAGCAGTTACTCACACAACACTGAAGCTTTCTTT.

The chain is built from TRBV24-1 and TRBJ2-1; TRBD1 matches at 7 bases. Germline CDR1 reads KGHDR; CDR2 reads SFDVKD. J gave up 9 bases and V 4 bases, and 5 bases lay outside the gene matches. CDR3 length: 13 amino acids. The CDR3 DNA is TGTGCCACCAGTGAAGGACAGGTTTCTGAGCAGTTCTTC. It translates to CATSEGQVSEQFF.

This clone was seen only a few times. The rearrangement links TRBV7-6 to TRBJ2-7; TRBD1 matches at 8 bases. Germline CDR1 and CDR2: SGHVS and FNYEAQ. This CDR3 spans 14 amino acids. V shed 1 base, J shed 1 base, and the junction held 0 bases outside the gene matches. In DNA form, the CDR3 reads TGTGCCAGCAGCTTAGGGACAGGGTCCTACGAGCAGTACTTC. Residues: CASSLGTGSYEQYF.

This clone has at least ten counts. This rearrangement joins TRBV18 to TRBJ1-2, with a weak D call TRBD1 (6 bases). Trimming shortened V by 3 bases and J by 7 bases, and 15 bases separated the two germline ends. Germline loops: CDR1 KGHSH, CDR2 LQKENI. CDR3 length equals 14 residues. CDR3: CASSPSDSPGGYTF. DNA for the CDR3: TGTGCCAGCTCACCTTCGGACAGCCCTGGTGGCTACACCTTC.

The chain couples TRBV27 to TRBJ2-2, with TRBD2 matching 12 bases. Trimming at V came to 5 bases and at J to 4 bases, leaving 14 bases not matched to a gene. Germline CDR1 MNHEY, CDR2 SMNVEV (reference sequence). The CDR3 is 19 residues long. This CDR3 is CASSPDMTSGRIGTGELFF. In nucleotides, the CDR3 is TGTGCCAGCAGTCCCGACATGACTAGCGGGAGAATTGGCACCGGGGAGCTGTTTTTT.

This rearrangement joins TRBV5-5 to TRBJ1-1, with a tentative D call TRBD1 (5 bases). The CDR3 is made up of 12 amino acids. V lost 2 bases and J 7 bases, leaving 9 bases between the germline ends. Germline loops: CDR1 SGHKS, CDR2 YYEKEE (reference sequence). The CDR3 protein is CASSLGHLEAFF. The CDR3 region has the DNA TGTGCCAGCAGCTTAGGACACCTTGAAGCTTTCTTT.

The rearrangement uses TRBV18 and TRBJ1-3, with unresolved D. The CDR3 sequence is 12 residues long. Germline assignment: CDR1 KGHSH and CDR2 LQKENI. V was pared by 3 bases and J by 4 bases, with 4 bases between. The CDR3 DNA sequence: TGTGCCAGCTCACCCGGGGGAAACACCATATATTTT. Encoded protein: CASSPGGNTIYF. Supplemented by reference TRBV18 and TRBJ1-3, the full variable domain reads NAGVMQNPRHLVRRRGQEARLRCSPMKGHSHVYWYRQLPEEGLKFMVYLQKENIIDESGMPKERFSAEFPKEGPSILRIQQVVRGDSAAYFCASSPGGNTIYFGEGSWLTVV.

The chain recombines TRBV7-9 with TRBJ1-6; 8 bases align to TRBD1. Germline assignment: CDR1 SEHNR and CDR2 FQNEAQ (reference sequence). Germline trimming cut 4 bases from V and 9 bases from J; bases unmatched to any gene: 14. CDR3 length equals 17 residues. The CDR3 loop is CASSSHDQQGAGSPLHF. The CDR3 DNA sequence: TGTGCCAGCAGCTCCCATGACCAGCAGGGGGCAGGTTCACCCCTCCACTTT.